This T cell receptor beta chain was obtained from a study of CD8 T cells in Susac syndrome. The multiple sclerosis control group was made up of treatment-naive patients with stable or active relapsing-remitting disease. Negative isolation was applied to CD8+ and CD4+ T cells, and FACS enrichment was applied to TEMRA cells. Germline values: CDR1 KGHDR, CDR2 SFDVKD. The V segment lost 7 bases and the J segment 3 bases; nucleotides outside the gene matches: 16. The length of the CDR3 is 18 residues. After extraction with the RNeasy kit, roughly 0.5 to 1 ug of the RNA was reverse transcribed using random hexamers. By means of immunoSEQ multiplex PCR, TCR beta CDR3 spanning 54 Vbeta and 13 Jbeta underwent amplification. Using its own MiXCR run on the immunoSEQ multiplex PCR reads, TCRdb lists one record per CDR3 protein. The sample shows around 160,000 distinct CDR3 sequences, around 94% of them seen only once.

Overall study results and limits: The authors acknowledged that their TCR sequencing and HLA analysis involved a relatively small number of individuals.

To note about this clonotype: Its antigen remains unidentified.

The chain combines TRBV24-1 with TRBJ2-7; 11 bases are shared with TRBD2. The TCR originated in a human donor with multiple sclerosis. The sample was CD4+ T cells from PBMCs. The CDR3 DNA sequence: TGTGCCACCAGCTCCCTGGCGGGGTCTACTAGCGGGGGCTACGAGCAGTACTTC. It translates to CATSSLAGSTSGGYEQYF.